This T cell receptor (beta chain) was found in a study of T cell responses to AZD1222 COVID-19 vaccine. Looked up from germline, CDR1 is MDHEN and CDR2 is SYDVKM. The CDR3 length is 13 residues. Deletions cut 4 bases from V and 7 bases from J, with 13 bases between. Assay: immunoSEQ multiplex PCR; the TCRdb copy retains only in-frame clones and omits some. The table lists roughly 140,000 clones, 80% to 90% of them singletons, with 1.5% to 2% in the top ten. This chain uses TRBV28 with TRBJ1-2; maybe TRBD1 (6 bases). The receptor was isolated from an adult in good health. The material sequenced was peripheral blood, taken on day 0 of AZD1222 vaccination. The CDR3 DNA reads TGTGCCAGCAGTTCCCGGGGGGCGCGTGGCTACACCTTC. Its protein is CASSSRGARGYTF.